Listed below are T cell receptor beta chains from one sample, sequenced in a study of cytomegalovirus exposure and HLA in healthy donors. The repertoire was sequenced with immunoSEQ multiplex PCR; TCRdb's copy has only in-frame clones and lacks some. Here the sample spans 180,000 or so clones, almost 80% being singletons. Sequenced material: PBMCs. The origin of the receptors is a man aged 50 to 60 in good health and CMV-seropositive. CDR3s leave out the opening cysteine and the closing phenylalanine or tryptophan. The order of the fields is CDR3 length, clone size, V gene, J gene, CDR3 protein. Clone size, where shown, is once, few, many, or a class for clones that have expanded.

14,.,TRBV5-6,TRBJ2-3,ASSLGTDLSTDTQY
11,once,TRBV2,TRBJ1-2,ASSEDRGYGYT
12,.,TRBV5-5,TRBJ2-3,ASSSGQYTDTQY
13,.,TRBV5-4,TRBJ1-2,ASSIGDRENYGYT
14,.,TRBV6-5,TRBJ1-4,ASSYWAESTNEKLF
12,.,TRBV19,TRBJ1-1,ASSKDRGGTEAF
12,.,TRBV2,TRBJ1-3,ASDWDSTGNTIY
14,.,TRBV7-6,TRBJ2-7,ASSSLTGIRVYEQY
14,few,TRBV14,TRBJ1-1,ASSPLNYRVNTEAF
9,once,TRBV20-1,TRBJ2-5,SAIRGETQY
11,.,TRBV9,TRBJ1-1,ASSVIAGSEAF
14,.,TRBV15,TRBJ2-1,ATSRVRRGGTNEQF
12,few,TRBV2,TRBJ1-1,ASTMGTGGTEAF
14,.,TRBV4-2,TRBJ1-3,ASSQGGGAVGNTIY
14,once,TRBV19,TRBJ2-1,ASSRGQGAPRGEQF
16,.,TRBV9,TRBJ2-3,ASSPKTSTGGLTDTQY
14,.,TRBV11-2,TRBJ1-6,ASRSTGGLRDSPLH
14,.,TRBV7-8,TRBJ2-2,ASSLGGGGSTGELF
12,few,TRBV7-9,TRBJ2-6,ASSFSTGANVLT
15,.,TRBV1,TRBJ2-1,TRFSTGGPPKYNEQF
12,.,TRBV27,TRBJ1-4,ASSSLGLDEKLF
13,.,TRBV27,TRBJ2-7,ASSPGTGSTYEQY
12,.,TRBV2,TRBJ1-5,ASRRGGSNQPQH
15,.,TRBV27,TRBJ2-7,ASKRRSGTSATYEQY
12,once,TRBV19,TRBJ2-3,ASSNWEFTDTQY
14,.,TRBV9,TRBJ2-3,ASSVGGHSYTDTQY
12,.,TRBV6-5,TRBJ1-1,ASSYSTGGTEAF
14,.,TRBV5-1,TRBJ2-4,ASSLGTSGGQNIQY
12,.,TRBV6-4,TRBJ2-1,ASSAGLAGDEQF
14,.,TRBV5-5,TRBJ1-4,ASSLSMGQGNEKLF
13,.,TRBV9,TRBJ2-2,ASSMTGFDTGELF
13,.,TRBV5-1,TRBJ2-1,ASTPGTSGHNEQF
13,few,TRBV28,TRBJ2-5,ASSWGSGGGETQY
12,.,TRBV11-1,TRBJ1-1,ASSHDWKATEAF
13,.,TRBV10-2,TRBJ1-6,ATSIQGQNNSPLH
17,.,TRBV10-3,TRBJ1-1,AISPDWGTGGAVNTEAF
16,.,TRBV28,TRBJ2-1,ASSLSPRTSGSYNEQF
12,.,TRBV7-9,TRBJ2-1,ASSLAQEFNEQF
16,once,TRBV19,TRBJ1-2,ASSPLGTGGGINYGYT
13,.,TRBV2,TRBJ1-4,ASSRGTGTSEKLF
12,.,TRBV6-1,TRBJ1-2,ASSEGQGLFGYT
10,.,TRBV6-5,TRBJ1-2,ASSQGAPGYT
12,.,TRBV28,TRBJ1-4,ASSLRGTLSLPI
11,few,TRBV15,TRBJ1-4,ATSRGEGRKLF
11,.,TRBV10-3,TRBJ2-7,AISGHLSYEQY
12,.,TRBV11-3,TRBJ2-5,ASSSTGYQETQY